One sample yielded the 30 T cell receptor beta chains listed below, sequenced in a study of blood T cell repertoires in COVID-19. Profiled with immunoSEQ multiplex PCR; TCRdb holds only in-frame clones, not every one. The table shows 90,000 or so clones, with 90% to 95% occurring only once. The sample comprised peripheral blood. Source of these receptors: a human donor with active COVID-19. The donor label of this sample is uncertain.

The gene calls are TRBV14 and TRBJ2-5, with 7 bases identical to TRBD2. This CDR3 contains 16 residues. The germline gives CDR1 SGHDN, CDR2 FVKESK. Trimming at V came to 4 bases and at J to 5 bases, leaving 13 bases not matched to a gene. Here the CDR3 DNA reads TGTGCCAGCAGCCCCAGTGGGCGCGGGGGTCCGGAGACCCAGTACTTC. This codes for CASSPSGRGGPETQYF.

This sequence joins TRBV19 and TRBJ1-3; no reliable D call. Per the germline V gene, CDR1 is LNHDA and CDR2 is SQIVND (reference sequence). This CDR3 is built from 15 residues. V lost 6 bases, J lost 4 bases, and 16 bases lay in between. The DNA for the CDR3 is TGTGCCAGTAGAGCTCCGGGTAACCCGGGAAACACCATATATTTT. It is translated as CASRAPGNPGNTIYF. The variable domain in full, with the rest retrieved from reference TRBV19 and TRBJ1-3, is DGGITQSPKYLFRKEGQNVTLSCEQNLNHDAMYWYRQDPGQGLRLIYYSQIVNDFQKGDIAEGYSVSREKKESFPLTVTSAQKNPTAFYLCASRAPGNPGNTIYFGEGSWLTVV.

The chain employs TRBV5-1 and TRBJ2-3; TRBD2 matches at 7 bases. Germline V lookup: CDR1 SGHRS, CDR2 YFSETQ. V lost 2 bases and J lost 4; bases outside the gene matches: 16. CDR3 size: 18 residues. The CDR3 nucleotides read TGCGCCAGCAGCTTACCCCCCCACGCGGGGGTGTTCTCAGATACGCAGTATTTT. Amino acids: CASSLPPHAGVFSDTQYF.

This sequence joins TRBV9 and TRBJ2-5, with 8 bases matching TRBD1. The germline V gene has CDR1 SGDLS and CDR2 YYNGEE. The CDR3 is 15 residues long. V shed 2 bases, J shed 5 bases, and the junction held 8 bases outside the gene matches. CDR3 region: CASSVGSYRGETQYF. Written as DNA, the CDR3 is TGTGCCAGCAGCGTGGGGTCCTACAGGGGGGAGACCCAGTACTTC.

The V gene is TRBV7-9, the J gene TRBJ1-4; D ambiguous. The V gene lost 5 bases and the J gene lost 8 bases, with 6 bases spanning the gap. The length of the CDR3 is 11 residues. The germline gives CDR1 SEHNR, CDR2 FQNEAQ (reference sequence). This CDR3 is CASSPPEKLFF. CDR3 DNA sequence: TGTGCCAGCAGCCCTCCCGAAAAACTGTTTTTT. Filled out from reference TRBV7-9 and TRBJ1-4, the complete variable domain reads DTGVSQNPRHKITKRGQNVTFRCDPISEHNRLYWYRQTLGQGPEFLTYFQNEAQLEKSRLLSDRFSAERPKGSFSTLEIQRTEQGDSAMYLCASSPPEKLFFGSGTQLSVL.

The chain couples TRBV14 to TRBJ1-6; D possibly corresponds to TRBD1 (5 bases). The CDR3 loop spans 13 amino acids. Germline CDR1 SGHDN, CDR2 FVKESK. Trimming left V 8 bases short and J 9 bases short, with 14 bases between. CDR3 sequence (DNA): TGTGCCAGCCGCCGGGGGGAGGTTTCACCCCTCCACTTT. Protein: CASRRGEVSPLHF.

The chain carries TRBV10-3 and TRBJ1-5; D gene ambiguous. V lost 2 bases and J 3 bases, leaving 5 bases between the germline ends. The CDR3 contains 13 residues. Germline V gene sequence: CDR1 ENHRY, CDR2 SYGVKD. The CDR3 protein is CAISETANQPQHF. The DNA of the CDR3 is TGTGCCATCAGTGAGACAGCCAATCAGCCCCAGCATTTT.

This chain uses TRBV29-1 with TRBJ2-5, with TRBD1 as a possible D gene (6 bases). Germline V gene data show CDR1 as SQVTM and CDR2 as ANQGSEA. The CDR3 contains 14 residues. CDR3 sequence (DNA): TGCAGTATTAAACAGGGCAGCCTCCAAGAGACCCAGTACTTC. It specifies CSIKQGSLQETQYF.

This rearrangement joins TRBV19 to TRBJ1-1, with a weak D call TRBD1 (6 bases). Germline CDR1 and CDR2: LNHDA and SQIVND (reference sequence). The CDR3 spans 15 residues. Trimming shortened V by 8 bases and J by 3 bases, and 19 bases separated the two germline ends. The CDR3 region has the DNA TGTGCCAGTGCCCCTGCCCAGGGGATGTACACTGAAGCTTTCTTT. This codes for CASAPAQGMYTEAFF.

This chain uses TRBV5-6 with TRBJ2-6; D is undetermined. Per germline, CDR1 SGHDT and CDR2 YYEEEE. This CDR3 is built from 15 residues. V lost 1 base and J 0 bases, leaving 5 bases between the germline ends. The CDR3 here is CASSLRDSGANVLTF. CDR3 coding DNA: TGTGCCAGCAGCTTGAGAGACTCTGGGGCCAACGTCCTGACTTTC.

The V and J genes are TRBV28 and TRBJ1-5; D not certain. The CDR3 loop spans 14 amino acids. The germline V and J ends were trimmed by 5 bases and 5 bases, with 13 bases remaining between them. The germline V gene encodes CDR1 MDHEN and CDR2 SYDVKM. The CDR3 DNA sequence: TGTGCCAGCAGTAATCTGGCAGATCATCAGCCCCAGCATTTT. This gives the protein CASSNLADHQPQHF. Using reference TRBV28 and TRBJ1-5 for the parts outside the CDR3, the full variable domain is DVKVTQSSRYLVKRTGEKVFLECVQDMDHENMFWYRQDPGLGLRLIYFSYDVKMKEKGDIPEGYSVSREKKERFSLILESASTNQTSMYLCASSNLADHQPQHFGDGTRLSIL.

The V call is TRBV24-1, the J call TRBJ1-5; D possibly corresponds to TRBD1 (5 bases). V lost 2 bases to trimming and J lost 3 bases, with 13 bases between them. The CDR3 consists of 16 residues. In germline, CDR1 is KGHDR, CDR2 SFDVKD. The CDR3 bases are TGTGCCACCAGTGATTCGCGCAGGGTGGACAATCAGCCCCAGCATTTT. Translated, it gives CATSDSRRVDNQPQHF.

This clone was picked up one time. This rearrangement joins TRBV14 to TRBJ2-1; D is unresolved. V was shortened by 0 bases and J by 2 bases, with 8 bases between the two germline ends. The V gene's germline CDR1 is SGHDN and CDR2 FVKESK. There are 15 residues in the CDR3. The CDR3 sequence is CASSQEAPPYNEQFF. The CDR3 DNA reads as TGTGCCAGCAGCCAAGAGGCCCCTCCCTACAATGAGCAGTTCTTC.

The V and J genes are TRBV5-5 and TRBJ2-7; no clear D gene. The V and J ends lost 4 bases and 7 bases respectively, with 12 bases between them. The CDR3 has 12 residues. Germline lookup yields CDR1 SGHKS and CDR2 YYEKEE (reference sequence). The CDR3 reads CASSQQLTEQYF. The CDR3, as DNA: TGTGCCAGCAGCCAACAGTTGACAGAGCAGTACTTC.

The chain joins TRBV28 to TRBJ2-1; D is unclear. V lost 3 bases to trimming and J lost 8 bases, with 14 bases between them. Germline values: CDR1 MDHEN, CDR2 SYDVKM. CDR3 length: 14 amino acids. Here the CDR3 reads CASSFQRSRHEQFF. The CDR3 coding sequence is TGTGCCAGCAGTTTCCAGCGCTCTAGGCATGAGCAGTTCTTC.

This clone was counted a single time. This chain links TRBV14 with TRBJ2-7; 7 bases are shared with TRBD1. Germline trimming cut 4 bases from V and 2 bases from J; bases unmatched to any gene: 11. The CDR3 is 16 amino acids. Looked up from germline, CDR1 is SGHDN and CDR2 is FVKESK. The CDR3 region is CASSLPGPQGAYEQYF. The CDR3 DNA reads TGTGCCAGCAGCCTTCCAGGGCCGCAGGGGGCCTACGAGCAGTACTTC.

The count of this clone is one. The chain combines TRBV11-2 with TRBJ1-6; 7 bases line up with TRBD1. This CDR3 is 15 amino acids long. Germline V gene sequence: CDR1 SGHAT, CDR2 FQNNGV. Trimming at V came to 7 bases and at J to 5 bases, leaving 8 bases not matched to a gene. The CDR3 is CASTKAGTDNSPLHF. The CDR3 coding sequence is TGTGCCAGCACAAAGGCCGGGACAGATAATTCACCCCTCCACTTT.

The chain employs TRBV19 and TRBJ2-5, with D perhaps TRBD2 (5 bases). This CDR3 contains 15 residues. Trimming cost V 4 bases and J 4 bases, with 16 bases left between them. Germline V CDR1 and CDR2: LNHDA, SQIVND (reference sequence). The CDR3 region has the DNA TGTGCCAGTAGTAGCGGGTCAAATGCGGGAGAGACCCAGTACTTC. Translated: CASSSGSNAGETQYF.

This chain uses TRBV4-2 with TRBJ2-2, with D possibly being TRBD2 (7 bases). CDR1 LGHNA and CDR2 YNFKEQ come from the germline V gene. Deletions cut 0 bases from V and 6 bases from J, with 17 bases between. The CDR3 totals 17 residues. CDR3 sequence (DNA): TGTGCCAGCAGCCAAGATTGGCTCGGGGGGCTGGCCGGGGAGCTGTTTTTT. It is translated as CASSQDWLGGLAGELFF.

This chain uses TRBV5-8 with TRBJ1-6, with 11 bases that match TRBD1. Germline CDR1 and CDR2: SGHTS and YDEGEE. This CDR3 has 16 amino acids. V lost 5 bases, J lost 7 bases, and 8 bases stayed unmatched. CDR3 nucleotides: TGTGCCAGCAGTCACAGTTGGACAGGGGGCAATTCACCCCTCCACTTT. It specifies CASSHSWTGGNSPLHF. Full variable domain (missing parts from reference TRBV5-8 and TRBJ1-6): EAGVTQSPTHLIKTRGQQATLRCSPISGHTSVYWYQQALGLGLQFLLWYDEGEERNRGNFPPRFSGRQFPNYSSELNVNALELEDSALYLCASSHSWTGGNSPLHFGNGTRLTVT.

The gene calls are TRBV19 and TRBJ1-5, with 11 nucleotides matching TRBD1. The germline CDR1 and CDR2 sequences are LNHDA and SQIVND (reference sequence). The CDR3 has 18 residues. The J segment lost 7 bases and the V segment lost 2 bases, leaving 13 bases of the junction unmatched. CDR3: CASSIRATGTGGGQPQHF. The CDR3 DNA is TGTGCCAGTAGTATACGGGCCACCGGGACAGGGGGTGGGCAGCCCCAGCATTTT. The full variable domain, with the rest looked up from reference TRBV19 and TRBJ1-5, is DGGITQSPKYLFRKEGQNVTLSCEQNLNHDAMYWYRQDPGQGLRLIYYSQIVNDFQKGDIAEGYSVSREKKESFPLTVTSAQKNPTAFYLCASSIRATGTGGGQPQHFGDGTRLSIL.

The chain carries TRBV2 and TRBJ1-5; a weak D match, TRBD1 (5 bases). The CDR3 runs to 15 residues. CDR1 is SNHLY and CDR2 is FYNNEI in the germline V gene. Trimming stripped 1 base from V and 4 bases from J, with 11 bases between. The CDR3 DNA reads TGTGCCAGCAGTGAAGAGAGGGGAGGGAATCAGCCCCAGCATTTT. It yields the protein CASSEERGGNQPQHF.

This chain links TRBV6-6 with TRBJ1-2; the match to TRBD1 covers 8 bases. Germline lookup yields CDR1 MNHNY and CDR2 SVGAGI (reference sequence). With 6 bases clipped from V and 2 bases from J, the junction kept 20 bases outside the gene matches. The CDR3 loop spans 19 amino acids. CDR3 DNA: TGTGCCAGCAGCCGAAAGGTACCGGACAGGGTCGGAAGGAACTATGGCTACACCTTC. Its protein product is CASSRKVPDRVGRNYGYTF.

The V call is TRBV4-1, the J call TRBJ2-1; 7 nucleotides match TRBD1. Germline V lookup: CDR1 MGHRA, CDR2 YSYEKL. The CDR3 is 16 residues long. Unmatched junction bases numbered 12, after V lost 5 bases and J lost 5 bases. CDR3 amino acids: CASSVRQGSRDNEQFF. In DNA, the CDR3 is TGCGCCAGCAGCGTAAGACAGGGAAGTAGGGACAATGAGCAGTTCTTC.

The genes are TRBV7-2 and TRBJ2-3, with a tentative D call TRBD2 (6 bases). Looked up from germline, CDR1 is SGHTA and CDR2 is FQGNSA. Trimming stripped 4 bases from V and 2 bases from J, with 13 bases between. This CDR3 comprises 15 residues. CDR3 in amino acids: CASSSAGGTTDTQYF. DNA for the CDR3: TGTGCCAGCAGCTCAGCGGGCGGGACCACAGATACGCAGTATTTT.

This chain links TRBV5-6 with TRBJ1-2; a possible D gene is TRBD1 (6 bases). Deletions cut 3 bases from V and 4 bases from J, with 13 bases between. CDR1 and CDR2 (germline): SGHDT, YYEEEE. This CDR3 spans 14 amino acids. The CDR3 nucleotides are TGTGCCAGCAGCTCGGCGGGGGCACCCTATGGCTACACCTTC. Translation gives CASSSAGAPYGYTF.

The V call is TRBV2, the J call TRBJ2-3; the match to TRBD2 covers 15 bases. Germline V gene sequence: CDR1 SNHLY, CDR2 FYNNEI. The V segment lost 5 bases and the J segment 3 bases; nucleotides outside the gene matches: 12. The CDR3 sequence is 19 residues long. CDR3: CASSRTSGGARSRTDTQYF. The CDR3 bases are TGTGCCAGCAGTAGGACTAGCGGGGGGGCCAGGAGTCGGACAGATACGCAGTATTTT.

The chain has TRBV6-2 or TRBV6-3 and TRBJ1-4; 8 nucleotides match TRBD1. The germline V gene encodes CDR1 MNHEY and CDR2 SVGEGT. Losses at the gene ends were 6 bases for V and 4 bases for J; bases not matched to a gene: 7. This CDR3 contains 15 residues. The DNA of the CDR3 is TGTGCCAGCAGCCCCAGGGGGCTTCTTAATGAAAAACTGTTTTTT. This encodes CASSPRGLLNEKLFF.

This chain connects TRBV6-5 to TRBJ2-1; 11 bases match TRBD1. The junction had 6 bases not matched to a gene; V was cut back by 5 bases and J by 9 bases. Germline assignment: CDR1 MNHEY and CDR2 SVGAGI. This CDR3 spans 14 amino acids. The CDR3 DNA is TGTGCCAGCAGTACCGGGACAGGGGGGATTGAGCAGTTCTTC. Encoded protein: CASSTGTGGIEQFF.

This chain uses TRBV15 with TRBJ2-5, with D unresolved. V lost 0 bases and J 1 base, leaving 15 bases between the germline ends. Per the germline V gene, CDR1 is LNHNV and CDR2 is YYDKDF (reference sequence). The CDR3 loop spans 17 amino acids. The CDR3 spells CATSRDPLIAPQETQYF. The CDR3 DNA sequence: TGTGCCACCAGCAGAGACCCCCTTATAGCACCCCAAGAGACCCAGTACTTC.